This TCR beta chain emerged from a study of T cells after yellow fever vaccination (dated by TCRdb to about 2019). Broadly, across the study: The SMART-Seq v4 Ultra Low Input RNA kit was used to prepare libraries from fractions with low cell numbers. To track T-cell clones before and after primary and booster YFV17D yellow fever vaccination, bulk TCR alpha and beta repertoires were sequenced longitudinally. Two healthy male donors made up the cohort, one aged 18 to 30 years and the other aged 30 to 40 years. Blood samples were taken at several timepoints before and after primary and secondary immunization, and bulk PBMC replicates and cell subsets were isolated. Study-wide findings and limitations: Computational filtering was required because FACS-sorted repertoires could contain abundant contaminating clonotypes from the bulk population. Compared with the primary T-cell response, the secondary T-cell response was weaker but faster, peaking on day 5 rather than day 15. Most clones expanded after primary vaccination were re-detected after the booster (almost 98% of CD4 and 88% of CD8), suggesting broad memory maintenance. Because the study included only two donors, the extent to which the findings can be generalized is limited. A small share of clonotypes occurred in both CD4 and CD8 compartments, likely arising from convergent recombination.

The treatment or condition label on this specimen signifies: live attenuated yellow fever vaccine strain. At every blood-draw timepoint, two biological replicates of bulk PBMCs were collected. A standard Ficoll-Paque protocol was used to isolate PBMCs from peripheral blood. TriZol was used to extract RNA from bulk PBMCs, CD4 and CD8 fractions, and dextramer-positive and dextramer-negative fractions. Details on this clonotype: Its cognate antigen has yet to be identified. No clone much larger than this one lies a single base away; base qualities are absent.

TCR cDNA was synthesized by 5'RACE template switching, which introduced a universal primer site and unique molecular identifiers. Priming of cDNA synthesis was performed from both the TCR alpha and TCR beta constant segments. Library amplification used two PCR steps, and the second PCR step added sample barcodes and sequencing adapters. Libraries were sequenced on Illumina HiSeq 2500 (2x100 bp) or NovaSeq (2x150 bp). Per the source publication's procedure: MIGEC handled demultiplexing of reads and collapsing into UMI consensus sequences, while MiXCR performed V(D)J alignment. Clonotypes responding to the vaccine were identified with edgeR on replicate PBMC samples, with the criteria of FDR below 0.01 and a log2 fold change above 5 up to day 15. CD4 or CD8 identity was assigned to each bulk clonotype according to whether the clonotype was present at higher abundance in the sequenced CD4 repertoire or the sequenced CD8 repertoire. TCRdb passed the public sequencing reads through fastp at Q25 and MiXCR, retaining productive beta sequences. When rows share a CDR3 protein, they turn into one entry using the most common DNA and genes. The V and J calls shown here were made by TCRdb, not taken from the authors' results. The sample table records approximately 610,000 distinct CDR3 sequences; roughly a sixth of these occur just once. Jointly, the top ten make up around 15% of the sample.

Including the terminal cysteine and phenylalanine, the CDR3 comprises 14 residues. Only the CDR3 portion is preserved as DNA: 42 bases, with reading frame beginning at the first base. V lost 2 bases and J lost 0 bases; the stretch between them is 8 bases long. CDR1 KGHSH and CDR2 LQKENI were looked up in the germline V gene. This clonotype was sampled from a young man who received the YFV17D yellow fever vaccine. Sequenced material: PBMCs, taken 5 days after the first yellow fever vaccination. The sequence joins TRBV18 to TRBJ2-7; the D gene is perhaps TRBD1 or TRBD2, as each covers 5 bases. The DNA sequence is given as TGTGCCAGCTCACCATGGGACGGCTCCTACGAGCAGTACTTC. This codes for CASSPWDGSYEQYF.